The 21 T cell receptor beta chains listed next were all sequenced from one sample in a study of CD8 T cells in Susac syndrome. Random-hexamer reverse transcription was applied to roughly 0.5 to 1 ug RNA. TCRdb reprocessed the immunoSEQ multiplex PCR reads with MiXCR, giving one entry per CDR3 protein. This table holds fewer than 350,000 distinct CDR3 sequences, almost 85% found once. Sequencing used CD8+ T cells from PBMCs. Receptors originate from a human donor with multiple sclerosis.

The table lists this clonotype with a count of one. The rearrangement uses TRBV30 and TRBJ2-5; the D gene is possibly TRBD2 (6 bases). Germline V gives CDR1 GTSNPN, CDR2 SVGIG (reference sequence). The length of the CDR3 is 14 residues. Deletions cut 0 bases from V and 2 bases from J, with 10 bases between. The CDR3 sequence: CAWSVGGAQETQYF. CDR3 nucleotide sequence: TGTGCCTGGAGTGTAGGCGGGGCGCAAGAGACCCAGTACTTC. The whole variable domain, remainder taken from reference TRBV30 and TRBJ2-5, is SQTIHQWPATLVQPVGSPLSLECTVEGTSNPNLYWYRQAAGRGLQLLFYSVGIGQISSEVPQNLSASRPQDRQFILSSKKLLLSDSGFYLCAWSVGGAQETQYFGPGTRLLVL.

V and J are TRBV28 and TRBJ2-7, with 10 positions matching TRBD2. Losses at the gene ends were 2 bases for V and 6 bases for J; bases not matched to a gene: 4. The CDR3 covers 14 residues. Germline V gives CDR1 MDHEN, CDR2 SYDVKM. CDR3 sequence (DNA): TGTGCCAGCAGTTTACTAGCGGGAGCCCCCGAGCAGTACTTC. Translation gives CASSLLAGAPEQYF.

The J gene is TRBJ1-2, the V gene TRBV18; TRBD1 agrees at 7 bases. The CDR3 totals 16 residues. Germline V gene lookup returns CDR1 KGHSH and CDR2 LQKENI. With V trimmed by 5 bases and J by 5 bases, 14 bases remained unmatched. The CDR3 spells CASSARDSDTTYGYTF. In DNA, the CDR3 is TGTGCCAGCTCAGCCCGGGACAGCGACACAACGTATGGCTACACCTTC.

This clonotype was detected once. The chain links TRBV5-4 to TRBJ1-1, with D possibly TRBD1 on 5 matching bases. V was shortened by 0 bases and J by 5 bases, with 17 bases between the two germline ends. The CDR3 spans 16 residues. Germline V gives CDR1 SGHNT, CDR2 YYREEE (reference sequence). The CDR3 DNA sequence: TGTGCCAGCAGCTTGGATGGGCGAGGGGTGGGGACTGAAGCTTTCTTT. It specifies CASSLDGRGVGTEAFF.

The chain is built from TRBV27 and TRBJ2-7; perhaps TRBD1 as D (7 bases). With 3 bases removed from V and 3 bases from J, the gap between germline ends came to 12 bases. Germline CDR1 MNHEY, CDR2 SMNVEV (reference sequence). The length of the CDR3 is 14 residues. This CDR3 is CASSFGGGGYEQYF. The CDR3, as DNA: TGTGCCAGCAGTTTCGGAGGGGGCGGCTACGAGCAGTACTTC.

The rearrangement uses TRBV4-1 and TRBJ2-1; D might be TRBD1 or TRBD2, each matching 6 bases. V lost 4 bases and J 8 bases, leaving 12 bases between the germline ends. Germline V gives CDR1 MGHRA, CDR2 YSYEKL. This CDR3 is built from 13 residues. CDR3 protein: CASSPEGGHEQFF. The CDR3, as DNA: TGCGCCAGCAGCCCAGAGGGGGGCCATGAGCAGTTCTTC.

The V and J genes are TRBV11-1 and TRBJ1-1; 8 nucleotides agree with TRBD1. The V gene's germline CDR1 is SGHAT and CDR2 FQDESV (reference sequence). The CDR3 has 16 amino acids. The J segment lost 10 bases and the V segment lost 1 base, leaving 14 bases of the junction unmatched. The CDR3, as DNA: TGTGCCAGCAGCTTAGTCCAGGGGGCAAGGCCCTGGGGAGCTTTCTTT. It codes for CASSLVQGARPWGAFF.

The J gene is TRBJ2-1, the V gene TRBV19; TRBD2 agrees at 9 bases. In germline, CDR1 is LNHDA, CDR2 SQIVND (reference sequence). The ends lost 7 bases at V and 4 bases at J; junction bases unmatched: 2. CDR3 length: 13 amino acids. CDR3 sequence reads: CASTLAGYNEQFF. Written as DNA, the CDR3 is TGTGCCAGTACCCTAGCGGGGTACAATGAGCAGTTCTTC.

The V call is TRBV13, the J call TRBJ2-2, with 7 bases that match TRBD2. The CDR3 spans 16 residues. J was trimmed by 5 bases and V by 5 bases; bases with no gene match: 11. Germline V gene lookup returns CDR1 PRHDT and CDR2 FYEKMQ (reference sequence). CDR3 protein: CASSRISGMETGELFF. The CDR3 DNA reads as TGTGCCAGCAGCCGCATCAGCGGGATGGAAACCGGGGAGCTGTTTTTT.

The CDR3 is CSVTVSYFYEQYF. In DNA form, the CDR3 reads TGCAGCGTTACAGTGTCCTACTTCTACGAGCAGTACTTC. The chain couples TRBV29-1 to TRBJ2-7; D is undetermined. This CDR3 has 13 amino acids. Trimming took 5 bases from V and 3 from J, leaving 14 bases between them. Germline CDR1 SQVTM, CDR2 ANQGSEA.

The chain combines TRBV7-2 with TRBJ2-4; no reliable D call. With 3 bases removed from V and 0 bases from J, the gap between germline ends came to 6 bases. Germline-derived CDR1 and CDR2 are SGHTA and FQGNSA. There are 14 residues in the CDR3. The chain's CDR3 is CASSFPIAKNIQYF. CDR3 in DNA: TGTGCCAGCAGCTTCCCGATAGCCAAAAACATTCAGTACTTC.

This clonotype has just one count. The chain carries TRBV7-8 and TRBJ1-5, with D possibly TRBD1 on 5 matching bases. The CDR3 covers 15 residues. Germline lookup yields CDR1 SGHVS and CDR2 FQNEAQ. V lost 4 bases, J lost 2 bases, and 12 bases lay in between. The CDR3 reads CASSWGGRGNQPQHF. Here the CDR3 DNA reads TGTGCCAGCAGCTGGGGCGGCAGGGGCAATCAGCCCCAGCATTTT.

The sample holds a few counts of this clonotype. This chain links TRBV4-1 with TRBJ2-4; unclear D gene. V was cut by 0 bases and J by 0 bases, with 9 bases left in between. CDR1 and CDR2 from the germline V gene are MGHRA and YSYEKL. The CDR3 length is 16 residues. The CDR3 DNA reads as TGCGCCAGCAGCCAAGAAGAACCAATAGCCAAAAACATTCAGTACTTC. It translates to CASSQEEPIAKNIQYF.

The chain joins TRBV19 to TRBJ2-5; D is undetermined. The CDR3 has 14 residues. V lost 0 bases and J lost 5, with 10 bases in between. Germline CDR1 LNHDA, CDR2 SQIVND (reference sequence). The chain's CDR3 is CASSIDLGRETQYF. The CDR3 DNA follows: TGTGCCAGTAGTATAGACTTAGGACGGGAGACCCAGTACTTC.

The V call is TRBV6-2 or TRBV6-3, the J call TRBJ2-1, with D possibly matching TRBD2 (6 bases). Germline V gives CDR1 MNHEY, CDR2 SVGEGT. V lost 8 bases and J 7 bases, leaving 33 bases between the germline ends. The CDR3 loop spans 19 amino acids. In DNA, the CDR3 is TGTGCCAGCGCCTACGGGGTAGCAAACCGGGACTCACTGTGGAATGAGCAGTTCTTC. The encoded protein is CASAYGVANRDSLWNEQFF.

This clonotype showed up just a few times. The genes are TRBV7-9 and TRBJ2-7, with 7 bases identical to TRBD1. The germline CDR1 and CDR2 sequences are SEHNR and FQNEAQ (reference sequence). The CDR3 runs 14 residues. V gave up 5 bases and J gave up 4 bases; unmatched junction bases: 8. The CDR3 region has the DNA TGTGCCAGCAGCCCGACAGGGACGGGGTACGAGCAGTACTTC. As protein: CASSPTGTGYEQYF.

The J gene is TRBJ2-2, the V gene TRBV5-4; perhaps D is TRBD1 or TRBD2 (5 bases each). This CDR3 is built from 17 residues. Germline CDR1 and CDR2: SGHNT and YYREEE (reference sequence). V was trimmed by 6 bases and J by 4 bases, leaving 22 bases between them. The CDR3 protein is CASTFSVNGALTGELFF. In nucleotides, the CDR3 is TGTGCCAGCACCTTCTCCGTGAACGGGGCGCTCACCGGGGAGCTGTTTTTT.

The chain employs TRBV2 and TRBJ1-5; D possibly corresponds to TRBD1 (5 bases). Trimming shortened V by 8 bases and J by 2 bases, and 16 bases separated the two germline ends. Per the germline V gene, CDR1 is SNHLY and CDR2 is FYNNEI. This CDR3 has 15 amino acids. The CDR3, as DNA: TGTGCCAGCCGCAAAGCGGGGGTCGGCAATCAGCCCCAGCATTTT. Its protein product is CASRKAGVGNQPQHF.

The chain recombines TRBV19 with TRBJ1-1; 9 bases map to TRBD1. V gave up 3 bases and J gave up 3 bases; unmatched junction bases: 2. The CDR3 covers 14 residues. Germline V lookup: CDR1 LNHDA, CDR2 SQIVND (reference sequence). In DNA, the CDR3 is TGTGCCAGTAGTATTTGGACAGGGGACACTGAAGCTTTCTTT. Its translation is CASSIWTGDTEAFF. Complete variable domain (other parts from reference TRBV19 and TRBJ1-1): DGGITQSPKYLFRKEGQNVTLSCEQNLNHDAMYWYRQDPGQGLRLIYYSQIVNDFQKGDIAEGYSVSREKKESFPLTVTSAQKNPTAFYLCASSIWTGDTEAFFGQGTRLTVV.

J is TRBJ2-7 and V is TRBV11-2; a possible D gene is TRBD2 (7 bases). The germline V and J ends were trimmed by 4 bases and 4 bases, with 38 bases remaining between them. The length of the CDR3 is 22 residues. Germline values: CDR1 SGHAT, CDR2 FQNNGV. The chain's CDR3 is CASSSGLGGQGTARDSPYEQYF. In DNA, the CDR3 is TGTGCCAGCAGCTCGGGTTTGGGGGGGCAGGGCACCGCCAGAGACTCCCCATACGAGCAGTACTTC. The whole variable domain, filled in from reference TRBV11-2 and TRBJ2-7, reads EAGVAQSPRYKIIEKRQSVAFWCNPISGHATLYWYQQILGQGPKLLIQFQNNGVVDDSQLPKDRFSAERLKGVDSTLKIQPAKLEDSAVYLCASSSGLGGQGTARDSPYEQYFGPGTRLTVT.

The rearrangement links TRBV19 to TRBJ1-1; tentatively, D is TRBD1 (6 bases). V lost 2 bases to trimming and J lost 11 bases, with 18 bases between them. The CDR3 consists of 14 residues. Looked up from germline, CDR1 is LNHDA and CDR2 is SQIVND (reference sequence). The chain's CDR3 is CASSIFGGAPAAFF. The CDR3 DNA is TGTGCCAGTAGTATATTTGGGGGGGCGCCGGCCGCTTTCTTT.